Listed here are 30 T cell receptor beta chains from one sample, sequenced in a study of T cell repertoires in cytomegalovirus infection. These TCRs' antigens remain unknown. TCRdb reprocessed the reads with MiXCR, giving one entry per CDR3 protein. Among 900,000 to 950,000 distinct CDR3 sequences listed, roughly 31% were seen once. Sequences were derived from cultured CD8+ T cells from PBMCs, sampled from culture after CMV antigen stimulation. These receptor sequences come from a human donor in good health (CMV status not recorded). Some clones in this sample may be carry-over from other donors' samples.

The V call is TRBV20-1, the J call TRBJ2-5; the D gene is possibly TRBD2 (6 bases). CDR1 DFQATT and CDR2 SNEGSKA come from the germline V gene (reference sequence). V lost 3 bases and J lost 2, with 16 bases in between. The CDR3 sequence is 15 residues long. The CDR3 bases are TGCAGTGCTAGGCCCAATCTAGCGTTTCAAGAGACCCAGTACTTC. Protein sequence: CSARPNLAFQETQYF.

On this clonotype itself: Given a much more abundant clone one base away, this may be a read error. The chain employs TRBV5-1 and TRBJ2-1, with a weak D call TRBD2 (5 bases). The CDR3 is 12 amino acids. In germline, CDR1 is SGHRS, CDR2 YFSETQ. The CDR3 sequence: CASSFTRNEQIF. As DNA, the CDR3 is TGCGCCAGCAGCTTTACTAGGAATGAGCAGATCTTC.

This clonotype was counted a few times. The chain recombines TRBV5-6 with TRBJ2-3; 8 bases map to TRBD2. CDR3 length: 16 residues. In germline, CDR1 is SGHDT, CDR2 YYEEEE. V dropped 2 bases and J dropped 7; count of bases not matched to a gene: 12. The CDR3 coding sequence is TGTGCCAGCAGCTTTCCCCCAGCGGGGGCCACGTATACGCAGTATTTT. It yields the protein CASSFPPAGATYTQYF.

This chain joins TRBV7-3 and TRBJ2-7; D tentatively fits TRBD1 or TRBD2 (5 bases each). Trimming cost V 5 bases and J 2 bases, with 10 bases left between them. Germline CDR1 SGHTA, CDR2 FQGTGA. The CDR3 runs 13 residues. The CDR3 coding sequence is TGTGCCAGCAGCCGGGACGGGGCCTACGAGCAGTACGTC. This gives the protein CASSRDGAYEQYV.

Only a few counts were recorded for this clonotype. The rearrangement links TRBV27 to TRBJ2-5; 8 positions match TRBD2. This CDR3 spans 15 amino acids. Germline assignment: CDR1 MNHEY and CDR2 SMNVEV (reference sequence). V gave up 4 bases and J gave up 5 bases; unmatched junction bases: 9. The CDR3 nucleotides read TGTGCCAGCAGTTCTAACGGGGGGGCGTGGGAGACCCAGTACTTC. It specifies CASSSNGGAWETQYF.

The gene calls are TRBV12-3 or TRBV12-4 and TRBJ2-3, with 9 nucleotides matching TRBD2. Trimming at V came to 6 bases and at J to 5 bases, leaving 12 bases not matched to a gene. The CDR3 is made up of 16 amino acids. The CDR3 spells CASSPRGSGGVDTQYF. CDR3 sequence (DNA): TGTGCCAGCAGCCCTCGGGGTAGCGGGGGTGTAGATACGCAGTATTTT.

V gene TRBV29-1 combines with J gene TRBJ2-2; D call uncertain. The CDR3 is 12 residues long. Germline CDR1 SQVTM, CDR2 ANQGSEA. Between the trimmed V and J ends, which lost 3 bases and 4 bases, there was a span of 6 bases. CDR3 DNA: TGCAGCGTTGATTTGGGCACCGGGGAGCTGTTTTTT. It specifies CSVDLGTGELFF.

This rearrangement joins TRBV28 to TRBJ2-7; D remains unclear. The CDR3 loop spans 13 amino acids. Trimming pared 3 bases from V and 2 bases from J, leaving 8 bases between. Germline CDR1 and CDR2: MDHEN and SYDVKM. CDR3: CASSLILPYEQYF. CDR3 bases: TGTGCCAGCAGTTTGATCCTTCCCTACGAGCAGTACTTC.

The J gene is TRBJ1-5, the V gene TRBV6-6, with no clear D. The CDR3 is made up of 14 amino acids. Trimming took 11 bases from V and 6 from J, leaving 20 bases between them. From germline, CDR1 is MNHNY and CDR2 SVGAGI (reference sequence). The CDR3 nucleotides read TGTGCCTCCAACAAGGAGGGCATTCGTCAGCCCCAGCATTTT. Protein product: CASNKEGIRQPQHF.

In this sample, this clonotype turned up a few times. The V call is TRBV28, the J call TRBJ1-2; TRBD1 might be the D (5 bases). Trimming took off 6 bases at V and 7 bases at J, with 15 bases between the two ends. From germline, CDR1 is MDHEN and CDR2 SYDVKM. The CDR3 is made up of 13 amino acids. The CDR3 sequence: CASRSTGGGGYTF. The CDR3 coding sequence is TGTGCCAGCAGATCTACCGGGGGGGGTGGCTACACCTTC.

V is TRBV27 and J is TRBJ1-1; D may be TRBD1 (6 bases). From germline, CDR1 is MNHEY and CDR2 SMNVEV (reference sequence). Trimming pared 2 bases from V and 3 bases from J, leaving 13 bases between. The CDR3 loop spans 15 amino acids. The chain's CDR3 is CASSLGTGWDTEAFF. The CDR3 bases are TGTGCCAGCAGTTTAGGAACAGGGTGGGACACTGAAGCTTTCTTT.

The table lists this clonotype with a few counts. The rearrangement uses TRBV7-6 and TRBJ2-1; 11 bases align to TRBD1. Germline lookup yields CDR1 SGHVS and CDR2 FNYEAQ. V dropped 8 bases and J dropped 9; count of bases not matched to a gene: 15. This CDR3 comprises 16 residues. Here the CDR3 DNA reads TGTGCCAGCCTAGGGGGGCGGGACAGGGGGGTAGGTGAGCAGTTCTTC. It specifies CASLGGRDRGVGEQFF.

CDR3 nucleotides: TGTGCCAGCAGTTTTGATTGGGGACAGGGGGAATACGAGCAGTACTTC. Protein sequence: CASSFDWGQGEYEQYF. The V gene is TRBV12-3 or TRBV12-4, the J gene TRBJ2-7, with 11 bases aligning to TRBD1. This CDR3 is built from 16 residues. The ends lost 3 bases at V and 4 bases at J; junction bases unmatched: 8.

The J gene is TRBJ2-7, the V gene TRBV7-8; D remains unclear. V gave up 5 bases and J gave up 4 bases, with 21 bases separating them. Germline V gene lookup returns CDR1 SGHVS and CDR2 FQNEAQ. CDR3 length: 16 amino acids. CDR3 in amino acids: CASSPDSSPIGYEQYF. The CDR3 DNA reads TGTGCCAGCAGCCCGGATTCGAGCCCCATAGGGTACGAGCAGTACTTC.

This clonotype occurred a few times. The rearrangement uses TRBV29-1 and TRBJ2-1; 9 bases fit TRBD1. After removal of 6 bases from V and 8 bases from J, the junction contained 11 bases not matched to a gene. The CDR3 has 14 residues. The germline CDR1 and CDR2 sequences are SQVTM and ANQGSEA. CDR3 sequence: CSVRTRDRAHEQFF. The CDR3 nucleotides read TGCAGCGTGCGGACCCGGGACAGGGCCCATGAGCAGTTCTTC.

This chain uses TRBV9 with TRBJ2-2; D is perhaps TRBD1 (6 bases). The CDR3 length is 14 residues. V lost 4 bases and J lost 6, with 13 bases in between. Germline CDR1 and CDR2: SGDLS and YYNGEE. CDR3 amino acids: CASSITGKAGELFF. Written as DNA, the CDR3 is TGTGCCAGCAGCATAACAGGGAAGGCCGGGGAGCTGTTTTTT.

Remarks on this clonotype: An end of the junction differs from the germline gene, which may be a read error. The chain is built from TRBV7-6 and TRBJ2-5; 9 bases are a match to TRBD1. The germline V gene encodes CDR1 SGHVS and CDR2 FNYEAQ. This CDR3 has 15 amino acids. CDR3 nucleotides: TGTGCTAGCAGCCCCCGAGGACAGGGGTCGGAGACCCAGTACTTC. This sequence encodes CASSPRGQGSETQYF.

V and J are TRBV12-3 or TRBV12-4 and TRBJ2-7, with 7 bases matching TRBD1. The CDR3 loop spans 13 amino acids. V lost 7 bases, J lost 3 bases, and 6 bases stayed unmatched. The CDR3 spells CASTSGQVYEQYF. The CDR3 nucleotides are TGTGCCAGCACCTCCGGACAGGTCTACGAGCAGTACTTC.

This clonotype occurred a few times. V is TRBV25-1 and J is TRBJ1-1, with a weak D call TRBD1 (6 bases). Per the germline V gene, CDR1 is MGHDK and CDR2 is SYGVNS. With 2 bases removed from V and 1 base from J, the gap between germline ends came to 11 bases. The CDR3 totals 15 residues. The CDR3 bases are TGTGCCAGCAGTGAAACAGGGTTCGGGAACACTGAAGCTTTCTTT. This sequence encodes CASSETGFGNTEAFF.

This chain's CDR3 is CASSSKGLLYEQYF. The CDR3 DNA reads as TGTGCCAGCAGCTCTAAAGGCCTTCTCTACGAGCAGTACTTC. This chain uses TRBV7-6 with TRBJ2-7, with D unresolved. Trimming cost V 4 bases and J 3 bases, with 13 bases left between them. Germline CDR1 and CDR2: SGHVS and FNYEAQ. This CDR3 has 14 residues. Based on the CDR3 plus reference TRBV7-6 and TRBJ2-7, the full variable domain is GAGVSQSPRYKVTKRGQDVALRCDPISGHVSLYWYRQALGQGPEFLTYFNYEAQQDKSGLPNDRFSAERPEGSISTLTIQRTEQRDSAMYRCASSSKGLLYEQYFGPGTRLTVT.

In DNA form, the CDR3 reads TGTGCCAGCAACTTAGACAGTACATACGAGCAGTACGTC. This encodes CASNLDSTYEQYV. The chain recombines TRBV7-9 with TRBJ2-7; maybe TRBD1 (5 bases). The CDR3 consists of 13 residues. CDR1 is SEHNR, CDR2 FQNEAQ, per germline (reference sequence).

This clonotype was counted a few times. The chain's CDR3 is CASSYEWDRKGYTF. As DNA, the CDR3 is TGTGCCAGCAGTTACGAGTGGGACAGAAAAGGCTACACCTTC. The chain employs TRBV6-5 and TRBJ1-2; 7 bases are a match to TRBD1. From germline, CDR1 is MNHEY and CDR2 SVGAGI. This CDR3 is 14 amino acids long. With V trimmed by 2 bases and J by 8 bases, 8 bases remained unmatched.

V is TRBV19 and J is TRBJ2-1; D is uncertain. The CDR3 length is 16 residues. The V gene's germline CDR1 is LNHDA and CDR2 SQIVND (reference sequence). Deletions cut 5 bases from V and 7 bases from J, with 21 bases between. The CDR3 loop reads CASSAFLGPPWNEQFF. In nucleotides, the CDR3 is TGTGCCAGTAGTGCCTTCCTCGGCCCACCGTGGAATGAGCAGTTCTTC.

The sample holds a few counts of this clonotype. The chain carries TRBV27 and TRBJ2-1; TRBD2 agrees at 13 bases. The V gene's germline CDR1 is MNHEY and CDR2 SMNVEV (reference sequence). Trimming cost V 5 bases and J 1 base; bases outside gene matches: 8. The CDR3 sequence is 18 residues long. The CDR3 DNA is TGTGCCAGCAGTCCTCCGGGACTAGCGGGGTTATCCTACAATGAGCAGTTCTTC. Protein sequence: CASSPPGLAGLSYNEQFF.

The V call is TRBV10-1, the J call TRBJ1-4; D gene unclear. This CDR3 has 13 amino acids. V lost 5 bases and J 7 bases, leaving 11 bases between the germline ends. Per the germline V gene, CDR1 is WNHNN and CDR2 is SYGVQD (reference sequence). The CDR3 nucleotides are TGCGCCAGCAGTCCCGGCTTGGGTGAAAAACTGTTTTTT. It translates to CASSPGLGEKLFF.

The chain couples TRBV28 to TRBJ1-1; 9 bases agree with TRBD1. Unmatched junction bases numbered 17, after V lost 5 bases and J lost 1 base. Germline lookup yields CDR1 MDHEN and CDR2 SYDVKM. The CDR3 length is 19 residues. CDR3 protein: CASSPPLGTGITSNTEAFF. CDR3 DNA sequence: TGTGCCAGCAGTCCCCCTTTGGGGACAGGGATAACTTCGAACACTGAAGCTTTCTTT. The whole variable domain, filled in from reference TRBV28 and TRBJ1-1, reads DVKVTQSSRYLVKRTGEKVFLECVQDMDHENMFWYRQDPGLGLRLIYFSYDVKMKEKGDIPEGYSVSREKKERFSLILESASTNQTSMYLCASSPPLGTGITSNTEAFFGQGTRLTVV.

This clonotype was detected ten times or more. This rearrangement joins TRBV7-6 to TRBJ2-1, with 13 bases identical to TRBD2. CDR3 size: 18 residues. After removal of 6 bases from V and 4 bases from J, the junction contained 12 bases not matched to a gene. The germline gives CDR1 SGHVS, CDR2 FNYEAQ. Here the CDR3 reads CASRVTSGGTILYNEQFF. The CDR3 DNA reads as TGTGCCAGCAGGGTGACTAGCGGGGGGACAATACTTTACAATGAGCAGTTCTTC.

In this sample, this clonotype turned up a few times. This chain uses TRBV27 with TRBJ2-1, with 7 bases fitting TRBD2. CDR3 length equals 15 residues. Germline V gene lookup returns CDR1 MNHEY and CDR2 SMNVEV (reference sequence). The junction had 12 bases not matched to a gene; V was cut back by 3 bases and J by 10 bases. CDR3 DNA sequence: TGTGCCAGCAGTTTTTTTGCTAGCGGTCATGGAGAGCAGTTCTTC. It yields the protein CASSFFASGHGEQFF.

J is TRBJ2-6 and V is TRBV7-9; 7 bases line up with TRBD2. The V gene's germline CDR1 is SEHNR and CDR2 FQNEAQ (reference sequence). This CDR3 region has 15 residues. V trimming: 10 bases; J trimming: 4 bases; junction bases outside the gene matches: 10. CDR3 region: CANSLGGYGANVLTF. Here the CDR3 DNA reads TGTGCCAATAGTCTCGGGGGGTACGGGGCCAACGTCCTGACTTTC.

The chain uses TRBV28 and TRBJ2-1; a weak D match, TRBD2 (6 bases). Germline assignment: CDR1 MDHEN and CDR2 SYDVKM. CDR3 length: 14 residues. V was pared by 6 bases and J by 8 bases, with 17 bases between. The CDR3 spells CASSLHISGDEQFF. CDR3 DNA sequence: TGTGCCAGCAGCCTGCATATTTCGGGGGATGAGCAGTTCTTC.